Presented here are 26 T cell receptor beta chains from one specimen sequenced in a study of early T cells in non-severe SARS-CoV-2 infection. One entry per CDR3 protein, called by TCRdb with MiXCR from the 5' RACE reads. Here the sample spans about 50,000 distinct CDR3 sequences, roughly 12% being singletons. This material consisted of whole blood, taken at baseline. These receptors originate from an adult who was a healthcare worker with PCR-confirmed SARS-CoV-2 infection or an uninfected control (not recorded which).

This clonotype appeared many times. CDR3 region: CASSVATRVLTSGANVLTF. The CDR3 DNA follows: TGTGCCAGCAGCGTAGCTACTAGGGTTCTCACGTCTGGGGCCAACGTCCTGACTTTC. The V gene is TRBV9, the J gene TRBJ2-6, with D tentatively TRBD2 (5 bases). The CDR3 totals 19 residues. Germline CDR1 reads SGDLS; CDR2 reads YYNGEE. The V end was cut by 0 bases, the J end by 1 base, with 17 bases between.

This clonotype was recorded at least ten times. The genes are TRBV5-1 and TRBJ2-7; 10 nucleotides align to TRBD1. Germline CDR1 is SGHRS and CDR2 is YFSETQ. V trimming: 7 bases; J trimming: 4 bases; junction bases outside the gene matches: 5. The CDR3 is 13 amino acids. The CDR3 coding sequence is TGCGCCAGCGGGGGACAGGGGCCTTACGAGCAGTACTTC. Translation gives CASGGQGPYEQYF.

This chain connects TRBV19 to TRBJ2-5; D unclear. Germline CDR1 is LNHDA and CDR2 is SQIVND (reference sequence). The ends were cut back, 2 bases at V and 3 bases at J, with 1 base in the middle. This CDR3 comprises 11 residues. The CDR3 spells CASSIKETQYF. The CDR3 DNA sequence: TGTGCCAGTAGTATAAAAGAGACCCAGTACTTC.

This clonotype was counted a few times. V gene TRBV20-1 combines with J gene TRBJ1-6; D possibly corresponds to TRBD1 (5 bases). The V gene's germline CDR1 is DFQATT and CDR2 SNEGSKA (reference sequence). Trimming removed 6 bases at V and 7 bases at J, with 10 bases between. This CDR3 region has 12 residues. This CDR3 reads CSALGGNSPLHF. The CDR3 DNA sequence: TGCAGTGCCCTCGGGGGAAATTCACCCCTCCACTTT.

The sample holds a few counts of this clonotype. This chain joins TRBV23-1 and TRBJ2-6; 7 bases fit TRBD1. TRBV23-1 belongs to the ORF category, with a function that is uncertain. This CDR3 is built from 14 residues. The ends lost 7 bases at V and 2 bases at J; junction bases unmatched: 2. CDR3: CASTTGTGANVLTF. The CDR3 DNA is TGCGCCAGCACGACAGGGACTGGGGCCAACGTCCTGACTTTC.

There are a few counts of this clonotype. The CDR3 loop is CSTARSDRGLSEAFF. CDR3 nucleotide sequence: TGCAGCACTGCCCGGTCGGACAGGGGGTTATCTGAAGCTTTCTTT. This chain joins TRBV20-1 and TRBJ1-1; 10 bases line up with TRBD1. The CDR3 loop spans 15 amino acids. Looked up from germline, CDR1 is DFQATT and CDR2 is SNEGSKA (reference sequence).

V and J are TRBV9 and TRBJ1-3; D unresolved. CDR1 and CDR2 (germline): SGDLS, YYNGEE. Trimming removed 3 bases from V and 0 bases from J, with 7 bases in between. The CDR3 totals 14 residues. CDR3 nucleotide sequence: TGTGCCAGCAGCGGAGGTGCCTCTGGAAACACCATATATTTT. Translating it yields CASSGGASGNTIYF.

CDR3 sequence reads: CASSWTGYGYTF. CDR3 in DNA: TGCGCCAGCAGCTGGACAGGGTATGGCTACACCTTC. The chain couples TRBV5-1 to TRBJ1-2, with 8 bases aligning to TRBD1. Germline V CDR1 and CDR2: SGHRS, YFSETQ. V shed 3 bases, J shed 5 bases, and the junction held 0 bases outside the gene matches. CDR3 length: 12 amino acids.

The gene calls are TRBV11-2 and TRBJ1-2; no firm D call. Trimming pared 6 bases from V and 7 bases from J, leaving 9 bases between. CDR1 and CDR2 from the germline V gene are SGHAT and FQNNGV. The CDR3 length is 11 residues. The CDR3 loop reads CASRMGGGYTF. The CDR3 bases are TGTGCCAGCAGGATGGGAGGTGGCTACACCTTC.

This clonotype occurred a few times. The rearrangement uses TRBV6-5 and TRBJ1-2; D ambiguous. There are 12 residues in the CDR3. V lost 0 bases, J lost 6 bases, and 5 bases lay in between. Germline values: CDR1 MNHEY, CDR2 SVGAGI. CDR3 DNA sequence: TGTGCCAGCAGTTACTCGAATAATGGCTACACCTTC. Protein product: CASSYSNNGYTF.

J is TRBJ1-5 and V is TRBV7-2, with a tentative D call TRBD1 (6 bases). The CDR3 runs 14 residues. The V gene lost 2 bases and the J gene lost 7 bases, with 12 bases spanning the gap. Germline lookup yields CDR1 SGHTA and CDR2 FQGNSA. CDR3 in DNA: TGTGCCAGCAGCTTAAGCAGGGGAGAACAGCCCCAGCATTTT. This encodes CASSLSRGEQPQHF.

This clonotype was counted once. The V call is TRBV27, the J call TRBJ2-2, with TRBD2 matching 8 bases. CDR1 is MNHEY, CDR2 SMNVEV, per germline (reference sequence). The CDR3 contains 15 residues. After removal of 6 bases from V and 0 bases from J, the junction contained 3 bases not matched to a gene. The CDR3 DNA sequence: TGTGCCAGCAGGGAACTAGCGGCGAACACCGGGGAGCTGTTTTTT. Protein product: CASRELAANTGELFF.

This clonotype showed up many times. The chain couples TRBV7-9 to TRBJ1-1, with D maybe TRBD1 (6 bases). Trimming took 2 bases from V and 6 from J, leaving 13 bases between them. Germline CDR1 reads SEHNR; CDR2 reads FQNEAQ (reference sequence). The CDR3 covers 14 residues. CDR3: CASSLRSGEAEAFF. The CDR3 region has the DNA TGTGCCAGCAGCTTAAGATCAGGGGAGGCTGAAGCTTTCTTT. Filled out from reference TRBV7-9 and TRBJ1-1, the complete variable domain reads DTGVSQNPRHKITKRGQNVTFRCDPISEHNRLYWYRQTLGQGPEFLTYFQNEAQLEKSRLLSDRFSAERPKGSFSTLEIQRTEQGDSAMYLCASSLRSGEAEAFFGQGTRLTVV.

The sample holds a few counts of this clonotype. V gene TRBV4-2 combines with J gene TRBJ2-5; 7 nucleotides line up with TRBD1. The CDR3 has 15 amino acids. The V segment lost 4 bases and the J segment 3 bases; nucleotides outside the gene matches: 8. Germline V gene data show CDR1 as LGHNA and CDR2 as YNFKEQ. CDR3 sequence (DNA): TGTGCCAGCAGCCGGGGCAGGGGGAGTGAAGAGACCCAGTACTTC. It codes for CASSRGRGSEETQYF.

The chain is built from TRBV7-8 and TRBJ2-1; no definite D call. CDR3 length: 14 amino acids. V lost 1 base to trimming and J lost 9 bases, with 13 bases between them. Germline CDR1 SGHVS, CDR2 FQNEAQ. The CDR3 sequence: CASSLVSGMGEQFF. The CDR3 DNA is TGTGCCAGCAGCTTAGTATCAGGAATGGGTGAGCAGTTCTTC.

The chain carries TRBV20-1 and TRBJ2-1; TRBD1 or TRBD2 may be the D gene (5 bases each). This CDR3 is built from 12 residues. The germline CDR1 and CDR2 sequences are DFQATT and SNEGSKA (reference sequence). V lost 3 bases to trimming and J lost 10 bases, with 13 bases between them. CDR3 sequence reads: CSARGTSLEQFF. Here the CDR3 DNA reads TGCAGTGCTAGGGGGACCTCTTTAGAGCAGTTCTTC.

This clonotype was counted at least ten times. This sequence joins TRBV12-3 or TRBV12-4 and TRBJ1-3; 7 nucleotides line up with TRBD1. The CDR3 is 18 amino acids. Trimming removed 4 bases from V and 4 bases from J; junction bases left unmatched: 16. CDR3 coding DNA: TGTGCCAGCAGTTCTCTCACACCTGACAGGGAAAAAGGAAACACCATATATTTT. Its protein is CASSSLTPDREKGNTIYF.

The chain has TRBV20-1 and TRBJ2-7; 7 bases are a match to TRBD1. Trimming cost V 6 bases and J 4 bases; bases outside gene matches: 9. From germline, CDR1 is DFQATT and CDR2 SNEGSKA (reference sequence). The CDR3 runs to 13 residues. The CDR3 DNA reads as TGCAGTGCCCAAGAGACAGGGCAGTACGAGCAGTACTTC. It encodes CSAQETGQYEQYF.

The CDR3, as DNA: TGTGCCAGTAGTATGCAGGGCCGCCAGCCCCAGCATTTT. Its protein product is CASSMQGRQPQHF. V and J are TRBV19 and TRBJ1-5; tentative D call: TRBD1 (5 bases). Germline CDR1 reads LNHDA; CDR2 reads SQIVND (reference sequence). Trimming shortened V by 3 bases and J by 7 bases, and 10 bases separated the two germline ends. This CDR3 is built from 13 residues.

In this sample, this clonotype turned up many times. V is TRBV7-2 and J is TRBJ2-1, with 8 bases that match TRBD2. The CDR3 length is 16 residues. Germline CDR1 reads SGHTA; CDR2 reads FQGNSA. J lost 1 base, V lost 5 bases, and 7 bases had no gene match. The CDR3 DNA is TGTGCCAGCAGCCTCGGACTAGCTCTATCCTACAATGAGCAGTTCTTC. Translated: CASSLGLALSYNEQFF. Together with reference TRBV7-2 and TRBJ2-1, the CDR3 gives the full variable domain: GAGVSQSPSNKVTEKGKDVELRCDPISGHTALYWYRQSLGQGLEFLIYFQGNSAPDKSGLPSDRFSAERTGGSVSTLTIQRTQQEDSAVYLCASSLGLALSYNEQFFGPGTRLTVL.

The chain is built from TRBV11-2 and TRBJ2-1, with TRBD2 identical over 7 bases. V lost 10 bases to trimming and J lost 5 bases; unmatched junction nucleotides: 8. The germline V gene encodes CDR1 SGHAT and CDR2 FQNNGV. This CDR3 region has 13 residues. Here the CDR3 reads CATSRGLNNEQFF. In nucleotides, the CDR3 is TGTGCCACCAGTCGGGGACTAAACAATGAGCAGTTCTTC.

Note on this clonotype: The junction departs from the called germline gene at one end, perhaps through a read error. V is TRBV7-2 and J is TRBJ2-1; D is undetermined. The CDR3 is made up of 16 amino acids. Per the germline V gene, CDR1 is SGHTA and CDR2 is FQGNSA. The CDR3 region is CASSPQVGPSYNEQFF. The CDR3 nucleotides read TGTGCCAGCAGCCCCCAGGTGGGCCCCTCCTACAATGAGCAATTCTTC.

The chain uses TRBV2 and TRBJ2-4; TRBD1 might be the D (5 bases). Germline V gene sequence: CDR1 SNHLY, CDR2 FYNNEI. V was trimmed by 5 bases and J by 7 bases, leaving 18 bases between them. The length of the CDR3 is 15 residues. For the CDR3, the DNA is TGTGCCAGCAGTCTGACCGTTGGACAAGGTAACATTCAGTACTTC. Translated, it gives CASSLTVGQGNIQYF. The whole variable domain, filled in from reference TRBV2 and TRBJ2-4, reads EPEVTQTPSHQVTQMGQEVILRCVPISNHLYFYWYRQILGQKVEFLVSFYNNEISEKSEIFDDQFSVERPDGSNFTLKIRSTKLEDSAMYFCASSLTVGQGNIQYFGAGTRLSVL.

In this sample, this clonotype turned up many times. The rearrangement links TRBV20-1 to TRBJ1-5; weak D call: TRBD1 (5 bases). In germline, CDR1 is DFQATT, CDR2 SNEGSKA (reference sequence). V lost 4 bases and J 2 bases, leaving 15 bases between the germline ends. This CDR3 is 15 amino acids long. CDR3: CSATPGNRRNQPQHF. CDR3 DNA sequence: TGCAGTGCTACCCCGGGAAACAGGCGCAATCAGCCCCAGCATTTT.

This clonotype was detected ten times or more. The chain recombines TRBV7-2 with TRBJ2-3; D is undetermined. V was cut by 2 bases and J by 5 bases, with 14 bases left in between. The CDR3 consists of 15 residues. Germline V lookup: CDR1 SGHTA, CDR2 FQGNSA. CDR3 residues: CASSLRQARIDTQYF. The CDR3 region has the DNA TGTGCCAGCAGCTTAAGGCAAGCTCGGATAGATACGCAGTATTTT.

The chain uses TRBV7-2 and TRBJ1-2; D is perhaps TRBD1 (6 bases). Germline CDR1 and CDR2: SGHTA and FQGNSA. The CDR3 spans 23 residues. V was shortened by 1 base and J by 2 bases, with 35 bases between the two germline ends. The CDR3 DNA reads TGTGCCAGCAGCTTAGAGGGCAGTCAGGCTTTCTTCTCACGCCTAACAGGGAACTATGGCTACACCTTC. This translates into CASSLEGSQAFFSRLTGNYGYTF.